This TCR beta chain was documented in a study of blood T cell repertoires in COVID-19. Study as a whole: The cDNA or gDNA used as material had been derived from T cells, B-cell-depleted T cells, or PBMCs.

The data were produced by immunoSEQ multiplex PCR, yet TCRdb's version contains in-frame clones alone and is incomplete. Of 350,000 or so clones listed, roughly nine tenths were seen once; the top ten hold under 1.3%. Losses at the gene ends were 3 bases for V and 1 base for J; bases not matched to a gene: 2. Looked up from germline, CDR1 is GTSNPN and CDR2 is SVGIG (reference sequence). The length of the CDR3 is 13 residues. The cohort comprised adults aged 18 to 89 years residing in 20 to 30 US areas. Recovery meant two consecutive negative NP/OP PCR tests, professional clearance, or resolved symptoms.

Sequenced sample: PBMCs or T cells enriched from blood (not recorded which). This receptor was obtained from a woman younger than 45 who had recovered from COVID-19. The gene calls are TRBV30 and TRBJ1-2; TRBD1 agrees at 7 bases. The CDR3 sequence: CAWSTGDNYGYTF. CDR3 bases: TGTGCCTGGAGCACAGGGGATAACTATGGCTACACCTTC.